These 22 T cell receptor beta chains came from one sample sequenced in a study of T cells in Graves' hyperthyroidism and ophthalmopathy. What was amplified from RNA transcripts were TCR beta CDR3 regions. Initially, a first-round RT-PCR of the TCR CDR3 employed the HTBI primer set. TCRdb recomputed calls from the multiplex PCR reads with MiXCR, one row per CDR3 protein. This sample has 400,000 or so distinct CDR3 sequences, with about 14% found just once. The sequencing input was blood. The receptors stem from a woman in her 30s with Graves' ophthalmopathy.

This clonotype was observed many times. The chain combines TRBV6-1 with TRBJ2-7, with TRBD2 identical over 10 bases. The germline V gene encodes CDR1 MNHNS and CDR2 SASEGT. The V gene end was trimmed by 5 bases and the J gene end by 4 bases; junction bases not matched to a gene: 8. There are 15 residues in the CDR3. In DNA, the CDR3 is TGTGCCAGCAGTTCCTACCGTAGCGGGGGGTACGAGCAGTACTTC. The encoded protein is CASSSYRSGGYEQYF.

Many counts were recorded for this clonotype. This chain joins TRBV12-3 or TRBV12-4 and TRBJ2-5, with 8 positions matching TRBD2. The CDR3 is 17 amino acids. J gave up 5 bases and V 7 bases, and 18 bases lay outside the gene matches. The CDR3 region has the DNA TGTGCCAGCACCCCCCGAGGGCGGGGGGTATTCCAGGAGACCCAGTACTTC. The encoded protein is CASTPRGRGVFQETQYF.

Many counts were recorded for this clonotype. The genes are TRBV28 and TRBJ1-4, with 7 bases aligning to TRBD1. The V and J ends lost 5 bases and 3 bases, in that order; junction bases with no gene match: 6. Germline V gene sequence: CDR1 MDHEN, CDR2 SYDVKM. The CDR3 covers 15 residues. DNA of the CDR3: TGTGCCAGCAGTCCAGGGGGTTCAGCTAATGAAAAACTGTTTTTT. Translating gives CASSPGGSANEKLFF.

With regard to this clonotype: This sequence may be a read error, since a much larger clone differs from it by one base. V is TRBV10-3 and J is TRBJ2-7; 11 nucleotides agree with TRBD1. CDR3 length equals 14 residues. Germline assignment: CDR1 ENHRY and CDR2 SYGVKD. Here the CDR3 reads CTIRKGQGDYEQYF. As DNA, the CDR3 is TGTACCATCAGGAAGGGACAGGGGGACTACGAGCAGTACTTC.

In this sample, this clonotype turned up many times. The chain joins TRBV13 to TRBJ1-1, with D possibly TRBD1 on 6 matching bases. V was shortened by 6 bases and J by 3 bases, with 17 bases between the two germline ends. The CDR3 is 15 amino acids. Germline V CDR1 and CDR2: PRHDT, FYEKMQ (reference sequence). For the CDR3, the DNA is TGTGCCAGCAGTCGCCGGGCGGGGGCGGACACTGAAGCTTTCTTT. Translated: CASSRRAGADTEAFF.

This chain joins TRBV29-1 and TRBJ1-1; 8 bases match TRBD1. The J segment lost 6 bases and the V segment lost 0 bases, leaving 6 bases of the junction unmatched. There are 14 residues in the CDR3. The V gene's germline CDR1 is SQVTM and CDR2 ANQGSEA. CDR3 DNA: TGCAGCGTTGAAGAGGGGGGACAGGTTTCTGAAGCTTTCTTT. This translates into CSVEEGGQVSEAFF. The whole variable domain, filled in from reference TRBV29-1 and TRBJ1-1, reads SAVISQKPSRDICQRGTSLTIQCQVDSQVTMMFWYRQQPGQSLTLIATANQGSEATYESGFVIDKFPISRPNLTFSTLTVSNMSPEDSSIYLCSVEEGGQVSEAFFGQGTRLTVV.

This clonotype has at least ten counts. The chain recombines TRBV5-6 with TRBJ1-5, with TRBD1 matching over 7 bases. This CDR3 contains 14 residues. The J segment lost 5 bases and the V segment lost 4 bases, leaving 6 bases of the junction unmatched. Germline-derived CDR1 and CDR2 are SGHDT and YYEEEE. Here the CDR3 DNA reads TGTGCCAGCAGCCCCTACCAGGGGGATCAGCCCCAGCATTTT. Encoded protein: CASSPYQGDQPQHF.

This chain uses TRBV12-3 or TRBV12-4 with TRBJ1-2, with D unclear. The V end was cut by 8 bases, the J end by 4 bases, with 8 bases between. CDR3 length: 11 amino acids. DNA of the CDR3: TGTGCCAGCTTGGGGATCTATGGCTACACCTTC. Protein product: CASLGIYGYTF.

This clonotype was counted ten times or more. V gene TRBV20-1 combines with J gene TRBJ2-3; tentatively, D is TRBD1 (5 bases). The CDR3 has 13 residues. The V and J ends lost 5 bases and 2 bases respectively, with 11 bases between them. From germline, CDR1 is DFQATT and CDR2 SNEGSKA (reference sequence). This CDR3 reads CSALPGFTDTQYF. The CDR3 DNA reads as TGCAGTGCTCTCCCAGGGTTCACAGATACGCAGTATTTT.

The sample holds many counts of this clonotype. CDR3 region: CASSLVGKDSPLHF. CDR3 sequence (DNA): TGTGCCAGCAGCTTAGTAGGGAAGGATTCACCCCTCCACTTT. The chain couples TRBV7-2 to TRBJ1-6; D not certain. The CDR3 contains 14 residues. Trimming removed 1 base at V and 8 bases at J, with 9 bases between. The germline gives CDR1 SGHTA, CDR2 FQGNSA.

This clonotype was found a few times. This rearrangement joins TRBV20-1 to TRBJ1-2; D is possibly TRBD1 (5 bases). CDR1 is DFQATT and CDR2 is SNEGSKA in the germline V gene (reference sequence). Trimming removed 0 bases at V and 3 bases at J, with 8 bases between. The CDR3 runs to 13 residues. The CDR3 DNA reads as TGCAGTGCTAGAGACTCGACAGACTATGGCTACACCTTC. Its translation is CSARDSTDYGYTF.

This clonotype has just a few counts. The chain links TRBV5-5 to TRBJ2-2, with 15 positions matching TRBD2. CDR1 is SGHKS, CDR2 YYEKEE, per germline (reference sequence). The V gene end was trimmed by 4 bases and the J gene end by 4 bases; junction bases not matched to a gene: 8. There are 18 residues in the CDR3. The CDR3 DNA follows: TGTGCCAGCAGCCACGGACTAGCGGGGGGGCTCGGCACCGGGGAGCTGTTTTTT. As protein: CASSHGLAGGLGTGELFF.

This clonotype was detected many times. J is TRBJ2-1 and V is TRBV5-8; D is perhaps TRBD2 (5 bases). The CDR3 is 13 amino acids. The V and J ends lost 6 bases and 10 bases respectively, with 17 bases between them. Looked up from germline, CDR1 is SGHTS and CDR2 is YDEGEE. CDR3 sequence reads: CASTNEEEYEQFF. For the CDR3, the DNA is TGTGCCAGCACTAACGAGGAGGAGTACGAGCAGTTCTTC.

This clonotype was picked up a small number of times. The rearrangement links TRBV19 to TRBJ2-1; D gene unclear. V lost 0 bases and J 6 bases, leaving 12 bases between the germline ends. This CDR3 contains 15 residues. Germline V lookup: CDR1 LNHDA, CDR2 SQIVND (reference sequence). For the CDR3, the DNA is TGTGCCAGTAGTATAGATCCCCCAGTCAGCAATGAGCAGTTCTTC. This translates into CASSIDPPVSNEQFF.

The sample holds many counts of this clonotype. In DNA form, the CDR3 reads TGTGCCAGCAGTGGGGGGGGGAACAATGAGCAGTTCTTC. Residues: CASSGGGNNEQFF. The chain employs TRBV2 and TRBJ2-1, with 7 bases fitting TRBD2. Germline V gene data show CDR1 as SNHLY and CDR2 as FYNNEI. J lost 5 bases, V lost 4 bases, and 2 bases had no gene match. This CDR3 has 13 amino acids.

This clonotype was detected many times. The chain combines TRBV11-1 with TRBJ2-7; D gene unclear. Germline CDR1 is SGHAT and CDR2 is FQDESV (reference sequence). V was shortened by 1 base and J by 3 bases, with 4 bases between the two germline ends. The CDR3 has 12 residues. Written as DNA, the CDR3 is TGTGCCAGCAGCTTAGGGAACTACGAGCAGTACTTC. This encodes CASSLGNYEQYF.

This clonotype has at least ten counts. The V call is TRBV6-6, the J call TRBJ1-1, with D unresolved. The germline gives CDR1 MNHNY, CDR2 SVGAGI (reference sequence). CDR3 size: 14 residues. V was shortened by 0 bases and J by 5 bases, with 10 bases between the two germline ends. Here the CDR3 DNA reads TGTGCCAGCAGTTACTCGGAGGGTTGGACTGAAGCTTTCTTT. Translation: CASSYSEGWTEAFF.

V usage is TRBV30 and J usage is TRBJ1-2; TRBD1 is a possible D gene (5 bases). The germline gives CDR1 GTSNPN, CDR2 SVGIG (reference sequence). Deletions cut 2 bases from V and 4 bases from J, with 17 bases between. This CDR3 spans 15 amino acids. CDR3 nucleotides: TGTGCCTGGAGTATTGGAGGGGCCAACACCTATGGCTACACCTTC. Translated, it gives CAWSIGGANTYGYTF.

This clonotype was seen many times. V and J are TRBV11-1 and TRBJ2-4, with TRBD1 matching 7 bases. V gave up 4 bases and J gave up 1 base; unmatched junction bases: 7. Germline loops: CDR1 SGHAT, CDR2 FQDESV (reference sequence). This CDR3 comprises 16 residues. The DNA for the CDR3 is TGTGCCAGCAGCTCTCAGGGGGATAAGGCCAAAAACATTCAGTACTTC. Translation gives CASSSQGDKAKNIQYF.

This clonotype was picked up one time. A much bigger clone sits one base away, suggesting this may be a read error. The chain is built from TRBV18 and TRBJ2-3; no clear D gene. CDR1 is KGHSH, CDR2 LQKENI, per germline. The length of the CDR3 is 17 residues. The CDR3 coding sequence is TGTGCCAGCTCACCGTCAATGGCGGCTTTAAGCACAGATAGGCAGTATTTT. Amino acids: CASSPSMAALSTDRQYF.

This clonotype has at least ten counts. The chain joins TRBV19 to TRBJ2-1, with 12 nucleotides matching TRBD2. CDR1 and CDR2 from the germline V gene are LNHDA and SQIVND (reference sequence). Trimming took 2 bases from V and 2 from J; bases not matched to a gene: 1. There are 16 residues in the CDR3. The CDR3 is CASSILAGGPYNEQFF. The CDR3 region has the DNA TGTGCCAGTAGTATACTAGCGGGGGGGCCCTACAATGAGCAGTTCTTC.

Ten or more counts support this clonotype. CDR3 coding DNA: TGTGCCAGCAGCGATGGACTAGCGGGGGTCCGGGAGCTGTTTTTT. Translation: CASSDGLAGVRELFF. The chain recombines TRBV5-4 with TRBJ2-2; 13 bases are a match to TRBD2. This CDR3 region has 15 residues. Germline CDR1 reads SGHNT; CDR2 reads YYREEE (reference sequence). V shed 4 bases and J 9 bases; nucleotides not matched to a gene: 6.